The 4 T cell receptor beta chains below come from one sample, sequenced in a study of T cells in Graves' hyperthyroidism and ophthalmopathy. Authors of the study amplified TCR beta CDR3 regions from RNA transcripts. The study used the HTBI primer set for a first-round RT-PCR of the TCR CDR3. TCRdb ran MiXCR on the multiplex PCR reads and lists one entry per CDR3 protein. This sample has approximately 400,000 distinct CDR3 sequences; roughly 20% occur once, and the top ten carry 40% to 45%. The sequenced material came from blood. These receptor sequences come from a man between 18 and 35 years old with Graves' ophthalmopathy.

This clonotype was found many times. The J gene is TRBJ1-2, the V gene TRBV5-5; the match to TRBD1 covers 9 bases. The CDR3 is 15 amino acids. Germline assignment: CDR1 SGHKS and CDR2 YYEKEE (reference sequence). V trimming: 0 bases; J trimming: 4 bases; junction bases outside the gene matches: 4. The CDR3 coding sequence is TGTGCCAGCAGCTTGGGGACAGGGGCCCCCTATGGCTACACCTTC. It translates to CASSLGTGAPYGYTF.

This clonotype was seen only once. The CDR3: CASSYPRGGRETQYF. The DNA for the CDR3 is TGTGCCAGCAGTTACCCCCGGGGGGGTAGGGAGACCCAGTACTTC. This chain links TRBV6-9 with TRBJ2-5, with TRBD2 matching 8 bases. Germline V lookup: CDR1 MNHGY, CDR2 SVAAGI. Trimming cost V 3 bases and J 5 bases; bases outside gene matches: 8. The CDR3 length is 15 residues.

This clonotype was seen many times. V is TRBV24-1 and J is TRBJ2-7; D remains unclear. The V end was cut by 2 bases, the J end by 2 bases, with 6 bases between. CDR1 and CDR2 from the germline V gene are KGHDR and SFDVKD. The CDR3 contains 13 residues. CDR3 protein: CATSDSSTYEQYF. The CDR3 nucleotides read TGTGCCACCAGTGATTCCAGTACCTACGAGCAGTACTTC.

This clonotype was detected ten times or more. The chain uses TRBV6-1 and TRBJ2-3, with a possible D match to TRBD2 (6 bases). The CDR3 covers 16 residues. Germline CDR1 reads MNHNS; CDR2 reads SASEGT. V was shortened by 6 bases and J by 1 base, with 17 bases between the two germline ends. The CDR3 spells CASSQFRASGTDTQYF. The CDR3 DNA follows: TGTGCCAGCAGCCAATTCCGGGCTAGCGGCACAGATACGCAGTATTTT.